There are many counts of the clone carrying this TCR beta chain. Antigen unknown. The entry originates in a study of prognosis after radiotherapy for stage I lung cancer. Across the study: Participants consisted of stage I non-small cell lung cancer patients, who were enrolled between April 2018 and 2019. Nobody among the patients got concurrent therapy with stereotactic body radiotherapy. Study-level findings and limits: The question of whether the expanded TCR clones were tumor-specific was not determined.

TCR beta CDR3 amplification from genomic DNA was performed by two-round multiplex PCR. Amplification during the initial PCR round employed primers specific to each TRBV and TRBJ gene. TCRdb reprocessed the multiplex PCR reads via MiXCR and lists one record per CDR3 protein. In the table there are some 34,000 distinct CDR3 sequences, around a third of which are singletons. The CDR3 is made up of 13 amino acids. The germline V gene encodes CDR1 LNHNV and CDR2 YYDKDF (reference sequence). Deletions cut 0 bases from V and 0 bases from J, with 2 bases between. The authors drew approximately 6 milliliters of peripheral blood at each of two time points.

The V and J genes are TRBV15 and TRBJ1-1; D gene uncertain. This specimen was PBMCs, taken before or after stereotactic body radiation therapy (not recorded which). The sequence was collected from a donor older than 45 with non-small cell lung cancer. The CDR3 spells CATSRDMNTEAFF. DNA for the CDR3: TGTGCCACCAGCAGAGATATGAACACTGAAGCTTTCTTT. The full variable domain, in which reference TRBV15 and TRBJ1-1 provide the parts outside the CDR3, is DAMVIQNPRYQVTQFGKPVTLSCSQTLNHNVMYWYQQKSSQAPKLLFHYYDKDFNNEADTPDNFQSRRPNTSFCFLDIRSPGLGDTAMYLCATSRDMNTEAFFGQGTRLTVV.